The 30 T cell receptor beta chains below were found in one sample sequenced in a study of post-analysis software for immune sequencing data. Study conclusions and caveats: TRBV5-6, TRBV5-1 and TRBV20-1 were among roughly five TRBV segments more frequent in patients than controls.

Prepared TCR beta cDNA libraries contained unique molecular identifiers. TCRdb analysed the PCR reads with MiXCR anew, one entry per CDR3 protein. Counted here are 750,000 to 950,000 distinct CDR3 sequences, roughly 50% occurring once; the ten biggest clones make up 4% to 5.5%. These TCRs' antigens remain unknown. The sequenced material came from blood. The receptor set was obtained from a girl aged 5 to 17 with multiple sclerosis.

J is TRBJ1-5 and V is TRBV12-3 or TRBV12-4; D unclear. The CDR3 sequence is 12 residues long. The V end was cut by 6 bases, the J end by 6 bases, with 9 bases between. CDR3 nucleotides: TGTGCCAGCAGAAAGAAGGGTCAGCCCCAGCATTTT. Its protein is CASRKKGQPQHF.

The chain combines TRBV30 with TRBJ1-1; the D is unclear. Deletions cut 0 bases from V and 1 base from J, with 6 bases between. Per the germline V gene, CDR1 is GTSNPN and CDR2 is SVGIG (reference sequence). The CDR3 has 13 residues. CDR3 in DNA: TGTGCCTGGAGTGTACAACCGAACACTGAAGCTTTCTTT. Translated, it gives CAWSVQPNTEAFF.

This clonotype was seen a few times. The chain has TRBV2 and TRBJ2-4; no reliable D call. V was trimmed by 0 bases and J by 1 base, leaving 4 bases between them. The germline gives CDR1 SNHLY, CDR2 FYNNEI. The CDR3 totals 14 residues. The CDR3, as DNA: TGTGCCAGCAGTGAAGCGGTCGCCAAAAACATTCAGTACTTC. Amino acids: CASSEAVAKNIQYF.

The rearrangement uses TRBV20-1 and TRBJ2-7; 9 bases are shared with TRBD2. Germline V gene sequence: CDR1 DFQATT, CDR2 SNEGSKA (reference sequence). V dropped 3 bases and J dropped 5; count of bases not matched to a gene: 8. The CDR3 is 14 residues long. CDR3 nucleotides: TGCAGTGCTAGTGTTGGCGGGAGGGGGGACGAGCAGTACTTC. Protein sequence: CSASVGGRGDEQYF.

The chain uses TRBV5-1 and TRBJ1-1; 8 bases line up with TRBD1. Germline CDR1 and CDR2: SGHRS and YFSETQ. This CDR3 region has 14 residues. V dropped 3 bases and J dropped 1; count of bases not matched to a gene: 2. The CDR3 is CASSWTGWNTEAFF. For the CDR3, the DNA is TGCGCCAGCAGCTGGACAGGGTGGAACACTGAAGCTTTCTTT.

CDR3 DNA sequence: TGTGCTAGTGGTTTGGTATTAGAGCCCAGCACAGATACGCAGTATTTT. Translation: CASGLVLEPSTDTQYF. The chain has TRBV12-5 and TRBJ2-3; D unclear. Germline V gives CDR1 LGHNT, CDR2 FRNRAP. The CDR3 has 16 amino acids. V dropped 0 bases and J dropped 0 bases, with 10 bases sitting between them.

This clonotype was picked up a small number of times. Written as DNA, the CDR3 is TGCAGCGTTGTACGGGACAGGGGGCACGATGAGCAGTTCTTC. Protein product: CSVVRDRGHDEQFF. This chain links TRBV29-1 with TRBJ2-1; TRBD1 aligns across 12 bases. This CDR3 contains 14 residues. The V segment lost 4 bases and the J segment 8 bases; nucleotides outside the gene matches: 6. Germline loops: CDR1 SQVTM, CDR2 ANQGSEA.

The genes are TRBV6-1 and TRBJ1-5; D is unresolved. V gave up 4 bases and J gave up 0 bases, with 10 bases separating them. Germline CDR1 reads MNHNS; CDR2 reads SASEGT. The CDR3 runs to 15 residues. The CDR3, as DNA: TGTGCCAGCAGTGGAGGGTCCTATAGCAATCAGCCCCAGCATTTT. Translation: CASSGGSYSNQPQHF.

V usage is TRBV20-1 and J usage is TRBJ2-2; 7 bases are a match to TRBD2. Germline V gene lookup returns CDR1 DFQATT and CDR2 SNEGSKA (reference sequence). The CDR3 totals 14 residues. Losses at the gene ends were 6 bases for V and 4 bases for J; bases not matched to a gene: 8. This chain's CDR3 is CSADTGGSTGELFF. DNA for the CDR3: TGCAGTGCAGACACGGGCGGGAGCACCGGGGAGCTGTTTTTT.

The gene calls are TRBV20-1 and TRBJ2-6; 8 bases are a match to TRBD2. The CDR3 consists of 19 residues. The germline CDR1 and CDR2 sequences are DFQATT and SNEGSKA (reference sequence). Trimming removed 1 base from V and 0 bases from J; junction bases left unmatched: 11. CDR3 nucleotides: TGCAGTGCTAGAGGAGACGGGAGGGCTCCCGGCTCTGGGGCCAACGTCCTGACTTTC. Residues: CSARGDGRAPGSGANVLTF.

This clonotype was observed a handful of times. The V gene is TRBV4-1, the J gene TRBJ2-5; D possibly uses TRBD1 or TRBD2 (5 bases each). With the DNA end fitting TRBJ2-7 better, the J assignment may be wrong. Germline lookup yields CDR1 MGHRA and CDR2 YSYEKL. The CDR3 sequence is 13 residues long. The DNA for the CDR3 is TGCGCCAGCAGCCATGGGGGTCTCTACGAGCAGTACTTC. Amino acid sequence: CASSHGGLYEQYF.

V is TRBV6-4 and J is TRBJ2-1; D remains unclear. Trimming took off 5 bases at V and 0 bases at J, with 5 bases between the two ends. Looked up from germline, CDR1 is MRHNA and CDR2 is SNTAGT. The CDR3 consists of 13 residues. CDR3 protein: CASSTNSYNEQFF. The DNA of the CDR3 is TGTGCCAGCAGTACTAACTCCTACAATGAGCAGTTCTTC.

This clonotype was observed many times. V usage is TRBV9 and J usage is TRBJ2-7; a weak D match, TRBD2 (5 bases). Germline V lookup: CDR1 SGDLS, CDR2 YYNGEE. The CDR3 spans 13 residues. V was pared by 5 bases and J by 1 base, with 10 bases between. Here the CDR3 reads CASSPRDSYEQYF. CDR3 sequence (DNA): TGTGCCAGCAGTCCCCGGGATTCCTACGAGCAGTACTTC.

For the CDR3, the DNA is TGTGCCAGCAGTTCGGACAGGGGGCGAGGGGAGACCCAGTACTTC. Its translation is CASSSDRGRGETQYF. The chain links TRBV12-3 or TRBV12-4 to TRBJ2-4; 11 bases line up with TRBD1. Near its end, the DNA agrees better with TRBJ2-5, so the J call may be wrong. The CDR3 runs 15 residues.

In its sample, this clonotype was seen once. This sequence joins TRBV6-6 and TRBJ1-2; perhaps TRBD1 as D (6 bases). From germline, CDR1 is MNHNY and CDR2 SVGAGI (reference sequence). The CDR3 loop spans 14 amino acids. V was pared by 6 bases and J by 2 bases, with 13 bases between. The CDR3 here is CASSKAGENYGYTF. Here the CDR3 DNA reads TGTGCCAGCAGCAAGGCAGGGGAGAACTATGGCTACACCTTC.

The chain joins TRBV15 to TRBJ2-1; 7 nucleotides line up with TRBD1. The CDR3 covers 15 residues. After removal of 1 base from V and 6 bases from J, the junction contained 6 bases not matched to a gene. Germline values: CDR1 LNHNV, CDR2 YYDKDF (reference sequence). In DNA, the CDR3 is TGTGCCACCAGCAGAGTAGGGGGCCCCTGCAATGAGCAGTTCTTC. Amino acid sequence: CATSRVGGPCNEQFF. Full variable domain (remainder filled in from reference TRBV15 and TRBJ2-1): DAMVIQNPRYQVTQFGKPVTLSCSQTLNHNVMYWYQQKSSQAPKLLFHYYDKDFNNEADTPDNFQSRRPNTSFCFLDIRSPGLGDTAMYLCATSRVGGPCNEQFFGPGTRLTVL.

This chain links TRBV20-1 with TRBJ1-2; a weak D match, TRBD1 (5 bases). The CDR3 has 12 residues. With 1 base removed from V and 2 bases from J, the gap between germline ends came to 5 bases. CDR1 and CDR2 from the germline V gene are DFQATT and SNEGSKA (reference sequence). This CDR3 is CSARGGNYGYTF. CDR3 DNA: TGCAGTGCTAGAGGGGGGAACTATGGCTACACCTTC.

To note about this clonotype: One end of the junction does not line up with germline, which may come from a read error. V usage is TRBV7-7 and J usage is TRBJ2-3, with D hard to call. The CDR3 runs 13 residues. CDR1 and CDR2 from the germline V gene are SSHAT and FNYEAQ (reference sequence). The DNA of the CDR3 is TGTGCTAGCAGCTTAAGGATCGCAGATACGCAGTATTTT. Its translation: CASSLRIADTQYF.

Turning to this clonotype: The germline gene is not matched at one end of the junction; a read error may be the cause. The chain uses TRBV10-3 and TRBJ2-3; D not certain. Germline CDR1 reads ENHRY; CDR2 reads SYGVKD. This CDR3 comprises 14 residues. For the CDR3, the DNA is TGTGCCAGCAGTTTTGCCGTCCGCACAGATACGCAGTATTTT. It yields the protein CASSFAVRTDTQYF.

The chain uses TRBV6-5 and TRBJ2-2; 8 bases agree with TRBD2. The germline CDR1 and CDR2 sequences are MNHEY and SVGAGI. There are 15 residues in the CDR3. Germline trimming cut 6 bases from V and 5 bases from J; bases unmatched to any gene: 8. DNA for the CDR3: TGTGCCAGCAGAGGCCCTCCGGGGGGGACCGGGGAGCTGTTTTTT. It translates to CASRGPPGGTGELFF.

The chain uses TRBV12-5 and TRBJ2-3, with unresolved D. Germline V gene lookup returns CDR1 LGHNT and CDR2 FRNRAP. The germline V and J ends were trimmed by 4 bases and 3 bases, with 8 bases remaining between them. CDR3 length: 13 residues. The CDR3 is CASGSLDTDTQYF. Written as DNA, the CDR3 is TGTGCTAGTGGTTCGCTAGATACAGATACGCAGTATTTT.

This chain connects TRBV29-1 to TRBJ2-3, with D possibly called TRBD1 or TRBD2 (5 bases each). Germline CDR1 reads SQVTM; CDR2 reads ANQGSEA. With 4 bases removed from V and 4 bases from J, the gap between germline ends came to 9 bases. The CDR3 sequence is 12 residues long. CDR3 nucleotides: TGCAGCGTTGCAAGAGGGGCAGATACGCAGTATTTT. As protein: CSVARGADTQYF.

This rearrangement joins TRBV20-1 to TRBJ2-1, with TRBD1 identical over 10 bases. This CDR3 spans 16 amino acids. Germline V gene sequence: CDR1 DFQATT, CDR2 SNEGSKA (reference sequence). The V and J ends lost 2 bases and 6 bases, in that order; junction bases with no gene match: 10. The CDR3 DNA sequence: TGCAGTGCTAGATCTTACCGGGACAGGGGTCCCAATGAGCAGTTCTTC. Amino acid sequence: CSARSYRDRGPNEQFF.

The chain combines TRBV7-2 with TRBJ1-2, with a possible D match to TRBD1 (5 bases). V was pared by 5 bases and J by 5 bases, with 15 bases between. Germline assignment: CDR1 SGHTA and CDR2 FQGNSA. This CDR3 has 14 amino acids. CDR3 nucleotide sequence: TGTGCCAGCAGCCCCCGGGACCCAATATATGGCTACACCTTC. Its translation is CASSPRDPIYGYTF.

This clonotype was found a few times. The J gene is TRBJ1-2, the V gene TRBV29-1; maybe TRBD1 (5 bases). CDR1 and CDR2 (germline): SQVTM, ANQGSEA. The CDR3 is made up of 14 amino acids. V lost 7 bases, J lost 4 bases, and 19 bases lay in between. The CDR3 coding sequence is TGCAGCGGCCAACTCTCCGGGGCTGGCTATGGCTACACCTTC. Translated: CSGQLSGAGYGYTF.

The V call is TRBV20-1, the J call TRBJ2-1; D is tentatively TRBD1 or TRBD2 (5 bases each). V dropped 1 base and J dropped 2 bases, with 18 bases sitting between them. CDR3 length equals 17 residues. The V gene's germline CDR1 is DFQATT and CDR2 SNEGSKA (reference sequence). CDR3 sequence: CSARGVYEGRAYNEQFF. CDR3 coding DNA: TGCAGTGCTAGAGGCGTCTATGAGGGCAGGGCCTACAATGAGCAGTTCTTC.

The chain employs TRBV11-2 and TRBJ2-1; TRBD2 matches at 10 bases. The CDR3 length is 18 residues. V lost 5 bases and J lost 4; bases outside the gene matches: 14. Germline V gene lookup returns CDR1 SGHAT and CDR2 FQNNGV. This chain's CDR3 is CASSGSLAGAANYNEQFF. The CDR3 bases are TGTGCCAGCAGCGGCTCTCTAGCGGGGGCCGCGAATTACAATGAGCAGTTCTTC.

The gene calls are TRBV18 and TRBJ2-3; TRBD2 might be the D (6 bases). CDR3 length: 15 residues. Germline CDR1 reads KGHSH; CDR2 reads LQKENI. Between the trimmed V and J ends, which lost 3 bases and 3 bases, there was a span of 13 bases. CDR3 region: CASSPPGVATDTQYF. CDR3 in DNA: TGTGCCAGCTCACCCCCGGGGGTAGCGACAGATACGCAGTATTTT. Complete variable domain (other parts from reference TRBV18 and TRBJ2-3): NAGVMQNPRHLVRRRGQEARLRCSPMKGHSHVYWYRQLPEEGLKFMVYLQKENIIDESGMPKERFSAEFPKEGPSILRIQQVVRGDSAAYFCASSPPGVATDTQYFGPGTRLTVL.

The chain links TRBV6-6 to TRBJ2-5; TRBD2 matches at 15 bases. Germline loops: CDR1 MNHNY, CDR2 SVGAGI (reference sequence). The length of the CDR3 is 17 residues. Unmatched junction bases numbered 5, after V lost 6 bases and J lost 0 bases. CDR3: CASRPGLAGGYQETQYF. CDR3 nucleotides: TGTGCCAGCAGGCCGGGACTAGCGGGAGGCTACCAAGAGACCCAGTACTTC.

The V gene is TRBV18, the J gene TRBJ2-1, with 11 bases matching TRBD2. The CDR3 consists of 15 residues. The V gene's germline CDR1 is KGHSH and CDR2 LQKENI. Trimming cost V 3 bases and J 8 bases; bases outside gene matches: 6. The CDR3 DNA is TGTGCCAGCTCACCTACTAGCGGGAGTGGTTATGAGCAGTTCTTC. The encoded protein is CASSPTSGSGYEQFF.